The clone carrying this TCR beta chain came up many times. The antigen is not known. Germline lookup yields CDR1 SGHTA and CDR2 FQGNSA. The CDR3 consists of 16 residues. V lost 5 bases, J lost 0 bases, and 8 bases stayed unmatched. The source of the sample is a study of T cell repertoires in cytomegalovirus infection. Each CDR3 protein is one row after TCRdb ran MiXCR on the reads. The sample records around 300,000 distinct CDR3 sequences, 25% being singletons. Source: cultured PBMCs, taken from culture after CMV antigen stimulation. This receptor was identified in a human donor in good health (CMV status not recorded). Some clones in this sample may be carry-over from other donors' samples. The rearrangement joins TRBV7-2 to TRBJ2-7; 9 nucleotides align to TRBD1. CDR3 sequence reads: CASSQTGTGSSYEQYF. The CDR3 bases are TGTGCCAGCAGCCAAACCGGGACAGGGAGCTCCTACGAGCAGTACTTC.